A selection of T cell receptor beta chains follows, all from one sample in a study of naive and memory T cell subsets. TCRdb fed the UMI-ligation and nested PCR reads into MiXCR, producing one record per CDR3 protein. The sample records over 110,000 distinct CDR3 sequences, approximately 20% being singletons. The sequenced sample was naive CD8+ T cells from blood. The receptors come from a human donor in good health. The CDR3 runs from the conserved cysteine through the conserved F or W. The order of the fields is V gene, D gene, J gene, clone size, CDR3 DNA, CDR3 protein. D genes are given only for firm matches. Rows may omit the clone size; those that give it use once, few, many or a size class.

V gene: TRBV7-3
D gene: -
J gene: TRBJ2-3
clone size: few
CDR3 DNA: TGTGCCAGCAGCTTAAGTGCCGCAGATACGCAGTATTTT
CDR3 protein: CASSLSAADTQYF

V gene: TRBV7-6
D gene: TRBD2
J gene: TRBJ2-7
clone size: few
CDR3 DNA: TGTGCCAGCAGCTTAGTCGTGGGAGGGTATCTCTCCGAGCAGTACTTC
CDR3 protein: CASSLVVGGYLSEQYF

V gene: TRBV28
D gene: TRBD2
J gene: TRBJ2-7
clone size: few
CDR3 DNA: TGTGCCAGCAGTTTTTACCCCCTTCGGGAGGGCGGGGAGCAGTACTTC
CDR3 protein: CASSFYPLREGGEQYF

V gene: TRBV3-1
D gene: TRBD2
J gene: TRBJ2-3
clone size: -
CDR3 DNA: TGTGCCACCGGGCTAGCGGAATCTAGCACAGATACGCAGTATTTT
CDR3 protein: CATGLAESSTDTQYF

V gene: TRBV27
D gene: -
J gene: TRBJ2-2
clone size: few
CDR3 DNA: TGTGCCAGCAGCTGGGGGGAAATCACCGGGGAGCTGTTTTTT
CDR3 protein: CASSWGEITGELFF

V gene: TRBV27
D gene: -
J gene: TRBJ2-7
clone size: -
CDR3 DNA: TGTGCCAGCAGCCCCCGGGACGTCGGAGACGAGCAGTACTTC
CDR3 protein: CASSPRDVGDEQYF

V gene: TRBV27
D gene: -
J gene: TRBJ2-7
clone size: -
CDR3 DNA: TGTGCCAGCAGCGGCAGGGGGGCGGAGAAGAAGTACGAGCAGTACTTC
CDR3 protein: CASSGRGAEKKYEQYF

V gene: TRBV29-1
D gene: -
J gene: TRBJ2-7
clone size: few
CDR3 DNA: TGCAGCGTTGAAGATCGGGACGGCGACGAGCAGTACTTC
CDR3 protein: CSVEDRDGDEQYF

V gene: TRBV28
D gene: -
J gene: TRBJ1-2
clone size: -
CDR3 DNA: TGTGCCACTACAACTAACTATGGCTACACCTTC
CDR3 protein: CATTTNYGYTF

V gene: TRBV19
D gene: -
J gene: TRBJ1-5
clone size: few
CDR3 DNA: TGTGCCAGTAGTACTCTCGAGAGCAATCAGCCCCAGCATTTT
CDR3 protein: CASSTLESNQPQHF

V gene: TRBV5-6
D gene: TRBD2
J gene: TRBJ2-1
clone size: -
CDR3 DNA: TGTGCCAGCACCTGGGGGGGATGGGATGAGCAGTTCTTC
CDR3 protein: CASTWGGWDEQFF

V gene: TRBV30
D gene: TRBD1
J gene: TRBJ1-2
clone size: -
CDR3 DNA: TGTGCCTGGGACGAGACAGGGACTTACTATGGCTACACCTTC
CDR3 protein: CAWDETGTYYGYTF

V gene: TRBV4-2
D gene: -
J gene: TRBJ2-1
clone size: once
CDR3 DNA: TGTGCCAGCAGCGGAGGGATTAGGGAGAATGAGCAGTTCTTC
CDR3 protein: CASSGGIRENEQFF

V gene: TRBV14
D gene: TRBD2
J gene: TRBJ2-1
clone size: -
CDR3 DNA: TGTGCCAGCAGTACTAGCGTCCGAAGGGATGGGGGGTGGATCTACAATGAGCAGTTCTTC
CDR3 protein: CASSTSVRRDGGWIYNEQFF

V gene: TRBV28
D gene: TRBD2
J gene: TRBJ2-1
clone size: few
CDR3 DNA: TGTGCCAGCGGGCGGGAGGACTACTACAATGAGCAGTTCTTC
CDR3 protein: CASGREDYYNEQFF

V gene: TRBV18
D gene: -
J gene: TRBJ2-5
clone size: -
CDR3 DNA: TGTGCCAGCTCACCCCGGGAGCAAGAGACCCAGTACTTC
CDR3 protein: CASSPREQETQYF

V gene: TRBV6-5
D gene: TRBD1
J gene: TRBJ1-2
clone size: many
CDR3 DNA: TGTGCCAGCATCGGACAGGCGGCCTATGGCTACACCTTC
CDR3 protein: CASIGQAAYGYTF

V gene: TRBV7-6
D gene: TRBD1
J gene: TRBJ1-5
clone size: -
CDR3 DNA: TGTGCCAGCAGCCTGGGACAGGGAGAAGGCAATCAGCCCCAGCATTTT
CDR3 protein: CASSLGQGEGNQPQHF

V gene: TRBV29-1
D gene: TRBD1
J gene: TRBJ1-2
clone size: few
CDR3 DNA: TGCAGCGTTGAAGTTGGGGACAGCTATGGCTACACCTTC
CDR3 protein: CSVEVGDSYGYTF

V gene: TRBV7-9
D gene: TRBD2
J gene: TRBJ2-7
clone size: few
CDR3 DNA: TGTGCCAGCAGCTTACAGACTAGCGGGGGAACCGCCTACGAGCAGTACTTC
CDR3 protein: CASSLQTSGGTAYEQYF

V gene: TRBV7-2
D gene: -
J gene: TRBJ2-7
clone size: -
CDR3 DNA: TGTGCCAGCAGCTACGTGCCAGGGACCTACGAGCAGTACTTC
CDR3 protein: CASSYVPGTYEQYF

V gene: TRBV25-1
D gene: -
J gene: TRBJ2-7
clone size: -
CDR3 DNA: TGTGCCAGCAGTGAATCAGGCAGAAGCTACGAGCAGTACTTC
CDR3 protein: CASSESGRSYEQYF

V gene: TRBV6-5
D gene: -
J gene: TRBJ1-6
clone size: -
CDR3 DNA: TGTGCCAGCAGTTACTCGGGGGGTGCTTCACCCCTCCACTTT
CDR3 protein: CASSYSGGASPLHF

V gene: TRBV19
D gene: -
J gene: TRBJ1-5
clone size: few
CDR3 DNA: TGTGCCAGTAACCCAACTGGGGCGAACAATCAGCCCCAGCATTTT
CDR3 protein: CASNPTGANNQPQHF

V gene: TRBV7-9
D gene: -
J gene: TRBJ2-5
clone size: few
CDR3 DNA: TGTGCCAGCAGCTCCTGGACATCCCACGACGAGACCCAGTACTTC
CDR3 protein: CASSSWTSHDETQYF

V gene: TRBV28
D gene: TRBD2
J gene: TRBJ2-7
clone size: few
CDR3 DNA: TGTGCCACCTCGGGCGTTAGCGGGCCCCTCGAGCAGTACTTC
CDR3 protein: CATSGVSGPLEQYF

V gene: TRBV28
D gene: -
J gene: TRBJ2-7
clone size: few
CDR3 DNA: TGTGCCAGCACCCTAGGGCGAGAAGGCGAGCAGTACTTC
CDR3 protein: CASTLGREGEQYF

V gene: TRBV6-2/TRBV6-3
D gene: TRBD2
J gene: TRBJ2-3
clone size: -
CDR3 DNA: TGTGCCAGCGGATCTAGCGGGAGGCGACCCCCTGCGAGCACAGATACGCAGTATTTT
CDR3 protein: CASGSSGRRPPASTDTQYF

V gene: TRBV7-8
D gene: TRBD1
J gene: TRBJ2-7
clone size: once
CDR3 DNA: TGTGCCAGCAGCTTAGGGGACAGGGGCTCCGACGAGCAGTACTTC
CDR3 protein: CASSLGDRGSDEQYF

V gene: TRBV7-9
D gene: TRBD2
J gene: TRBJ2-7
clone size: -
CDR3 DNA: TGTGCCAGCAGCCCAGGGACTAGCGAGACCTACGAGCAGTACTTC
CDR3 protein: CASSPGTSETYEQYF

V gene: TRBV28
D gene: -
J gene: TRBJ2-7
clone size: -
CDR3 DNA: TGTGCCAGCAGTCAGGTGAGCTCCTACGAGCAGTACTTC
CDR3 protein: CASSQVSSYEQYF

V gene: TRBV5-1
D gene: -
J gene: TRBJ2-5
clone size: few
CDR3 DNA: TGCGCCAGCAGCTTGGCCAGGGGAACAGAGACCCAGTACTTC
CDR3 protein: CASSLARGTETQYF

V gene: TRBV3-1
D gene: -
J gene: TRBJ1-5
clone size: few
CDR3 DNA: TGTGCCAGCAGCGATACAGGGCATAGCAATCAGCCCCAGCATTTT
CDR3 protein: CASSDTGHSNQPQHF

V gene: TRBV12-3/TRBV12-4
D gene: -
J gene: TRBJ2-7
clone size: -
CDR3 DNA: TGTGCCAGCAGTTTAGAACGGAACTCCTACGAGCAGTACTTC
CDR3 protein: CASSLERNSYEQYF

V gene: TRBV20-1
D gene: TRBD2
J gene: TRBJ2-1
clone size: -
CDR3 DNA: TGCAGTGCTACCCCCGGGACTAGCGGGAGCAATGAGCAGTTCTTC
CDR3 protein: CSATPGTSGSNEQFF

V gene: TRBV18
D gene: -
J gene: TRBJ2-5
clone size: few
CDR3 DNA: TGTGCCAGCTCACCACGGGGCGAGGGAGCGGAGACCCAGTACTTC
CDR3 protein: CASSPRGEGAETQYF

V gene: TRBV2
D gene: TRBD2
J gene: TRBJ2-5
clone size: -
CDR3 DNA: TGTGCCAGCAGTCATCTAGCGGGAGAGGTTGTGGAGACCCAGTACTTC
CDR3 protein: CASSHLAGEVVETQYF

V gene: TRBV3-1
D gene: -
J gene: TRBJ2-7
clone size: few
CDR3 DNA: TGTGCCAGCAGCCAAGCGCTGGGCCCCTACGAGCAGTACTTC
CDR3 protein: CASSQALGPYEQYF

V gene: TRBV20-1
D gene: -
J gene: TRBJ2-3
clone size: few
CDR3 DNA: TGCAGTGCTAGAGGGAGAGTCACAGATACGCAGTATTTT
CDR3 protein: CSARGRVTDTQYF

V gene: TRBV13
D gene: -
J gene: TRBJ1-1
clone size: few
CDR3 DNA: TGTGCCAGCAGCTCTATGGACGTTGAAGCTTTCTTT
CDR3 protein: CASSSMDVEAFF

V gene: TRBV28
D gene: -
J gene: TRBJ1-1
clone size: -
CDR3 DNA: TGTGCCAGCAGTTTAACAAACACGGACACTGAAGCTTTCTTT
CDR3 protein: CASSLTNTDTEAFF

V gene: TRBV11-1
D gene: TRBD2
J gene: TRBJ2-1
clone size: many
CDR3 DNA: TGTGCCAGCAGCTCAGCGGGAGGGCCAGGGAATGAGCAGTTCTTC
CDR3 protein: CASSSAGGPGNEQFF